The 5 T cell receptor beta chains below were found in one sample sequenced in a study of control samples from healthy donors and cancer patients. Generated by immunoSEQ multiplex PCR, the TCRdb table keeps only in-frame clones and is missing some. In the table there are 100,000 to 150,000 clones, approximately 90% of which are singletons. Sequenced material: blood. These TCRs come from a man aged 18 to 29 in good health.

The rearrangement uses TRBV2 and TRBJ2-5, with TRBD1 identical over 10 bases. This CDR3 contains 13 residues. V was clipped by 7 bases and J by 4 bases; unmatched bases: 3. Germline V gene sequence: CDR1 SNHLY, CDR2 FYNNEI. CDR3 residues: CASTWDRGETQYF. CDR3 nucleotides: TGTGCCAGCACGTGGGACAGGGGAGAGACCCAGTACTTC.

V usage is TRBV10-1 and J usage is TRBJ2-7; D is unresolved. CDR1 and CDR2 (germline): WNHNN, SYGVQD (reference sequence). This CDR3 contains 15 residues. Trimming stripped 0 bases from V and 0 bases from J, with 9 bases between. DNA of the CDR3: TGCGCCAGCAGTGAGTCCTGCGGACGCTCCTACGAGCAGTACTTC. It yields the protein CASSESCGRSYEQYF.

The chain joins TRBV11-3 to TRBJ1-2; possible D gene TRBD1, 5 bases. CDR1 is SGHNT, CDR2 YENEEA, per germline. The CDR3 loop spans 14 amino acids. V lost 0 bases and J 7 bases, leaving 12 bases between the germline ends. The CDR3 sequence is CASSLDGGLRGYTF. CDR3 nucleotides: TGTGCCAGCAGCTTAGATGGGGGGTTGCGTGGCTACACCTTC.

The V call is TRBV27, the J call TRBJ1-2; TRBD1 agrees at 9 bases. Germline CDR1 MNHEY, CDR2 SMNVEV (reference sequence). The CDR3 is 14 residues long. The V gene end was trimmed by 0 bases and the J gene end by 8 bases; junction bases not matched to a gene: 4. CDR3 bases: TGTGCCAGCAGTTTATCGGGGACAGGGACCGGCTACACCTTC. It is translated as CASSLSGTGTGYTF.

This chain connects TRBV24-1 to TRBJ2-3; possible D gene TRBD1, 6 bases. The V gene lost 4 bases and the J gene lost 3 bases, with 13 bases spanning the gap. The CDR3 has 15 residues. CDR1 KGHDR and CDR2 SFDVKD come from the germline V gene. The CDR3 bases are TGTGCCACCAGTGAATCTGGACAGCCTACAGATACGCAGTATTTT. Translating gives CATSESGQPTDTQYF.